This T cell receptor beta chain derives from a study of monozygotic twins with inflammatory bowel disease. Study observations and caveats: Healthy twins shared more clonotypes with others than IBD patients, most markedly active ones. In these data, no single strong IBD-associated signal or clonotype received support. It was in IBD patients that TCRbeta diversity (inverse Simpson) was lower than in healthy co-twins.

This CDR3 is 16 amino acids long. Germline loops: CDR1 LGHNA, CDR2 YSLEER. Molecular identifiers with 6-nucleotide sample barcodes were added during cDNA synthesis via template switching. TCRdb re-called the 5' RACE reads; every CDR3 protein appears as one record, without DNA. The repertoire table contains fewer than 110,000 distinct CDR3 sequences. Notes on this clonotype: Its specificity is unknown.

The specimen was blood. The clonotype comes from a human donor with ulcerative colitis or Crohn's disease, or a healthy co-twin of an affected twin (not recorded which). The rearrangement links TRBV4-3 to TRBJ2-7; TCRdb lists TRBD2, though no DNA is available to test this call. The CDR3 region is CASSQDRGSLAYEQYF.